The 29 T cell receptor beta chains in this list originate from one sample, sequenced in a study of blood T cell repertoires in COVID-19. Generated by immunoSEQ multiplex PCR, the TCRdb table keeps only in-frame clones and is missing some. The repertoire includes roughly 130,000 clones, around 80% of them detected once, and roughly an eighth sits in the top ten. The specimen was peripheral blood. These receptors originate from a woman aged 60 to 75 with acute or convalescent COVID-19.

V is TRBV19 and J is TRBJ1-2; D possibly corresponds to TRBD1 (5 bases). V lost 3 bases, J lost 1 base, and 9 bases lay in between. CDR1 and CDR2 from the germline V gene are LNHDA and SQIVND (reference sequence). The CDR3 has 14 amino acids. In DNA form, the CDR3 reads TGTGCCAGTAGTATCGGGGGAAATAACTATGGCTACACCTTC. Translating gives CASSIGGNNYGYTF.

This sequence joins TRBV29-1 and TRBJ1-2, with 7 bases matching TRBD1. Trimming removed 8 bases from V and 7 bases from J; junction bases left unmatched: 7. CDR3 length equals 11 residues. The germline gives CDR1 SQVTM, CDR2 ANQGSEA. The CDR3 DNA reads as TGCAGCTTCTCAAGGACAGGTGGCTACACCTTC. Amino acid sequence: CSFSRTGGYTF.

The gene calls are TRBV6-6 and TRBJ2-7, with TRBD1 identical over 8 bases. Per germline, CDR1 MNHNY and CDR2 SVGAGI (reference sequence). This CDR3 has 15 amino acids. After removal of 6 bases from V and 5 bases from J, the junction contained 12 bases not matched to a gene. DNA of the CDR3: TGTGCCAGCAGCTGGACCGGGACAGGTTACCACGAGCAGTACGTC. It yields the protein CASSWTGTGYHEQYV.

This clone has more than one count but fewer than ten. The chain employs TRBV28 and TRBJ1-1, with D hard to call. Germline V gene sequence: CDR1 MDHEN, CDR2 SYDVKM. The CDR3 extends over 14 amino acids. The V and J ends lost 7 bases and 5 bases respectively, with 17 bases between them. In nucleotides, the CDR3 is TGTGCCAGCAATAAAGGCGGGAGAGGAACTGAAGCTTTCTTT. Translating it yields CASNKGGRGTEAFF.

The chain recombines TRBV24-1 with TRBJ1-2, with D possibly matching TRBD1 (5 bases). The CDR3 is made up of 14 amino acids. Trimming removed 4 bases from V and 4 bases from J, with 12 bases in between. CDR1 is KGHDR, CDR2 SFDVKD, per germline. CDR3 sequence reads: CATSDLRQSYGYTF. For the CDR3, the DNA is TGTGCCACCAGTGACCTCCGACAGAGCTATGGCTACACCTTC.

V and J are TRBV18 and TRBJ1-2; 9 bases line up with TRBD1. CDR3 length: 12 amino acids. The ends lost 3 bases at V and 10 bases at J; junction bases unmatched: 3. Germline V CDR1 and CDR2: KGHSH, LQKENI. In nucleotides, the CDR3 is TGTGCCAGCTCACCCCGGACAGGGGACTACACCTTC. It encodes CASSPRTGDYTF.

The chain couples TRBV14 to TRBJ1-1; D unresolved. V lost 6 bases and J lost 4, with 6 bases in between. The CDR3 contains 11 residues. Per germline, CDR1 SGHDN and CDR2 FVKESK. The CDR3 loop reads CASRRITEAFF. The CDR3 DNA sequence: TGTGCCAGCAGGAGGATCACTGAAGCTTTCTTT.

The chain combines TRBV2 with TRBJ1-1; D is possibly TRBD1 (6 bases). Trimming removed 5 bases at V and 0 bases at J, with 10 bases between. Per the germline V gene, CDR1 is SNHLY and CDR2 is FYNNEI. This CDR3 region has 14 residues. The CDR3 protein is CASSPQGMNTEAFF. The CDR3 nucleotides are TGTGCCAGCAGTCCACAGGGTATGAACACTGAAGCTTTCTTT.

The CDR3 nucleotides are TGTGCCAGCAGCTTCTCCGACACTGAAGCTTTCTTT. It is translated as CASSFSDTEAFF. This sequence joins TRBV7-8 and TRBJ1-1; D not resolved. Germline V lookup: CDR1 SGHVS, CDR2 FQNEAQ. CDR3 length equals 12 residues. Trimming removed 3 bases from V and 3 bases from J, with 5 bases in between.

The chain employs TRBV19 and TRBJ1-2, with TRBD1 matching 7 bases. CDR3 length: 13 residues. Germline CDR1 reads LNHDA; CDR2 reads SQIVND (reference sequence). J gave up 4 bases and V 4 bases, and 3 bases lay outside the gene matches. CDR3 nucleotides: TGTGCCAGTAGTACGGGACAGCTCTATGGCTACACCTTC. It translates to CASSTGQLYGYTF.

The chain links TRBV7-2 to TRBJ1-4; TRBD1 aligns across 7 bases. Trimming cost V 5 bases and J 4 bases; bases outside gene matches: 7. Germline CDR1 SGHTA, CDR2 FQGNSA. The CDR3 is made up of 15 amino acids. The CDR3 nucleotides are TGTGCCAGCAGCCCTACAGGGGCCCTTAATGAAAAACTGTTTTTT. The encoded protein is CASSPTGALNEKLFF.

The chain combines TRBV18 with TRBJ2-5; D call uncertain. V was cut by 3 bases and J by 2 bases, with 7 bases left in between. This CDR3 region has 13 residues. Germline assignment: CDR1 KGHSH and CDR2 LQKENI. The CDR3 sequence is CASSPRQQETQYF. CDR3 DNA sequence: TGTGCCAGCTCACCGAGGCAGCAAGAGACCCAGTACTTC.

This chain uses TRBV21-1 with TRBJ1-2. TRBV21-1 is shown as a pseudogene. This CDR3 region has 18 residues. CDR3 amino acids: CASSKSVNYSGSNYGYTF. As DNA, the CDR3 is TGTGCCAGCAGCAAATCTGTAAATTATTCGGGGTCTAACTATGGCTACACCTTC.

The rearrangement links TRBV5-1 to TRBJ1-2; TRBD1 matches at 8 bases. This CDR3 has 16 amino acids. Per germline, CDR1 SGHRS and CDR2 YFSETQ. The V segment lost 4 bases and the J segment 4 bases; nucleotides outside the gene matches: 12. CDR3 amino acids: CASSTEQGEGFYGYTF. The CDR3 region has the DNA TGCGCCAGCAGCACCGAACAGGGGGAGGGCTTCTATGGCTACACCTTC.

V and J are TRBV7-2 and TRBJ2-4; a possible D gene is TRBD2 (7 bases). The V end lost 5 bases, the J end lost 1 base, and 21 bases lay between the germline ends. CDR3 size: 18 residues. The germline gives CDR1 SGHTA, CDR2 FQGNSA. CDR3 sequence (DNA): TGTGCCAGCAGCCCTAACGCGCGGGGGCACTTGGCCAAAAACATTCAGTACTTC. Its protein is CASSPNARGHLAKNIQYF.

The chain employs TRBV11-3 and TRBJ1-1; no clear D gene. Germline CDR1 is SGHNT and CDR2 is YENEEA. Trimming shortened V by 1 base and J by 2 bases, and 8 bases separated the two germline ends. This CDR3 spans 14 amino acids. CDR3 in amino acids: CASSLGRGNTEAFF. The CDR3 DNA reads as TGTGCCAGCAGCTTAGGGCGGGGAAACACTGAAGCTTTCTTT.

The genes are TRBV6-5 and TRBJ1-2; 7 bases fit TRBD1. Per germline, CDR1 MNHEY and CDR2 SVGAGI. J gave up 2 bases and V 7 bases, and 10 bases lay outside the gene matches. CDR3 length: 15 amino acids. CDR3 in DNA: TGTGCCAGCATCATACAGGGGACCGTAAACTATGGCTACACCTTC. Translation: CASIIQGTVNYGYTF.

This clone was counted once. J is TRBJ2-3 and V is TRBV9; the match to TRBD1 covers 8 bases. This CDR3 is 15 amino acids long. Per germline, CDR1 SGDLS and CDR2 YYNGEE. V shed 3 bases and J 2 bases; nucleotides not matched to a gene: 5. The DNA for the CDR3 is TGTGCCAGCAGCGCTTACAGGGGGGTCACAGATACGCAGTATTTT. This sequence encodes CASSAYRGVTDTQYF. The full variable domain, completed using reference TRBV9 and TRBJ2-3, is DSGVTQTPKHLITATGQRVTLRCSPRSGDLSVYWYQQSLDQGLQFLIQYYNGEERAKGNILERFSAQQFPDLHSELNLSSLELGDSALYFCASSAYRGVTDTQYFGPGTRLTVL.

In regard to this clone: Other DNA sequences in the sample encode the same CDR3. The CDR3 DNA reads as TGTGCCAGCAGTTACCCGACAGCCATGAACACTGAAGCTTTCTTT. It translates to CASSYPTAMNTEAFF. The chain couples TRBV6-6 to TRBJ1-1; tentatively, D is TRBD1 (5 bases). Looked up from germline, CDR1 is MNHNY and CDR2 is SVGAGI (reference sequence). The V gene lost 2 bases and the J gene lost 0 bases, with 10 bases spanning the gap. CDR3 size: 15 residues.

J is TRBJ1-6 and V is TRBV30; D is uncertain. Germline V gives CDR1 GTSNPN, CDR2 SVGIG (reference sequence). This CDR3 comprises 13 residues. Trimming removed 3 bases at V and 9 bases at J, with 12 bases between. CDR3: CAWSVLNGSPLHF. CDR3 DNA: TGTGCCTGGAGCGTCCTAAACGGTTCACCCCTCCACTTT.

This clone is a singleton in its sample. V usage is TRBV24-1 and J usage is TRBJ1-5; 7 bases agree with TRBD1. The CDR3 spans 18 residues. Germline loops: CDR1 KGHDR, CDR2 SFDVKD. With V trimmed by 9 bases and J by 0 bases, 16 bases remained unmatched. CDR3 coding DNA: TGTGCCACCCAACCCGGAGGGGGCTTTTCTTATAGCAATCAGCCCCAGCATTTT. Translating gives CATQPGGGFSYSNQPQHF.

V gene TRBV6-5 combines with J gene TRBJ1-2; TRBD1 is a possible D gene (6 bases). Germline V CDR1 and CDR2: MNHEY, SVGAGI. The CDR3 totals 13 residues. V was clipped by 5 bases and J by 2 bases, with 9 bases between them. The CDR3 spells CASSLQGNYGYTF. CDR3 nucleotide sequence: TGTGCCAGCAGTCTTCAGGGGAACTATGGCTACACCTTC.

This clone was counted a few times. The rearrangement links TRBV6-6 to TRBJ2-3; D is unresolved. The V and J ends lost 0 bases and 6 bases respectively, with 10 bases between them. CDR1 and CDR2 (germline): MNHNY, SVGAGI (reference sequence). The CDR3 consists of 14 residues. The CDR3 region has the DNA TGTGCCAGCAGTTACTCCCTGACACGCGATACGCAGTATTTT. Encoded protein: CASSYSLTRDTQYF.

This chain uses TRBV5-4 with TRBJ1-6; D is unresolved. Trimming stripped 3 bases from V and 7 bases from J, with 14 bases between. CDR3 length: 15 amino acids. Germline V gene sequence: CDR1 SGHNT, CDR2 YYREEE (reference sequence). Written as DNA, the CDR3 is TGTGCCAGCAGCTCCGCCGGCAGGCCAAATTCACCCCTCCACTTT. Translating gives CASSSAGRPNSPLHF.

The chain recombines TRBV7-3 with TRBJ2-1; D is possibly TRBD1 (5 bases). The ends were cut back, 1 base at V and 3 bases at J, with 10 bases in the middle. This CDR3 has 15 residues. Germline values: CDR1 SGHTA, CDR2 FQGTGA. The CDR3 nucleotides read TGTGCCAGCAGCTTAAGGAAAGGGGTCTACAATGAGCAGTTCTTC. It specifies CASSLRKGVYNEQFF.

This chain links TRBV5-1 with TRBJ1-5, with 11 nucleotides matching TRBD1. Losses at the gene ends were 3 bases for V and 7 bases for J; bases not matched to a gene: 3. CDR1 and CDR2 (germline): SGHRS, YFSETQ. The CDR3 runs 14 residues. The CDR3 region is CASSSGQGEQPQHF. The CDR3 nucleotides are TGCGCCAGCAGCTCGGGACAGGGGGAACAGCCCCAGCATTTT.

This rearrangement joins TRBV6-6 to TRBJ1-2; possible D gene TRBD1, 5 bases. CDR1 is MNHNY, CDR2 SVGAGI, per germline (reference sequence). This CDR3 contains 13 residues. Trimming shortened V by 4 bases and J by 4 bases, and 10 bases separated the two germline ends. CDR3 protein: CASSFDSLYGYTF. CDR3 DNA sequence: TGTGCCAGCAGTTTTGACAGCCTCTATGGCTACACCTTC.

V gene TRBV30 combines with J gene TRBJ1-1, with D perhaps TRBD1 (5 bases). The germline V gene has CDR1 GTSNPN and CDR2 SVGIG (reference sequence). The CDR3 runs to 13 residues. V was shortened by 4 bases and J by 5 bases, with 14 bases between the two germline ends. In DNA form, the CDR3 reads TGTGCCTGGAAGGCTGACAGAATAACTGAAGCTTTCTTT. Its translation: CAWKADRITEAFF.

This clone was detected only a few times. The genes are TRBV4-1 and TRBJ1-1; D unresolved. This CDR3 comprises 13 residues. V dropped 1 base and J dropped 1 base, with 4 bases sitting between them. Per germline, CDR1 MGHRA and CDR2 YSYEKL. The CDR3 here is CASSQAWNTEAFF. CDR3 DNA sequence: TGCGCCAGCAGCCAAGCATGGAACACTGAAGCTTTCTTT.